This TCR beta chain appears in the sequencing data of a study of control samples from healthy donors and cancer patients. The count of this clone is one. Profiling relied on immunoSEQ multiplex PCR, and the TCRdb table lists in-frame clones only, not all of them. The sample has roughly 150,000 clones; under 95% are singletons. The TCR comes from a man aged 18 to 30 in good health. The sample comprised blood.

DNA of the CDR3: TGTGCCAGTAGTATCATTTATGACGGACCCTCTGGAAACACCATATATTTT. As protein: CASSIIYDGPSGNTIYF. The J gene is TRBJ1-3, the V gene TRBV19; unclear D gene. Germline V lookup: CDR1 LNHDA, CDR2 SQIVND (reference sequence). V was trimmed by 3 bases and J by 0 bases, leaving 15 bases between them. The CDR3 extends over 17 amino acids. Drawing the rest from reference TRBV19 and TRBJ1-3, the complete variable domain is DGGITQSPKYLFRKEGQNVTLSCEQNLNHDAMYWYRQDPGQGLRLIYYSQIVNDFQKGDIAEGYSVSREKKESFPLTVTSAQKNPTAFYLCASSIIYDGPSGNTIYFGEGSWLTVV.